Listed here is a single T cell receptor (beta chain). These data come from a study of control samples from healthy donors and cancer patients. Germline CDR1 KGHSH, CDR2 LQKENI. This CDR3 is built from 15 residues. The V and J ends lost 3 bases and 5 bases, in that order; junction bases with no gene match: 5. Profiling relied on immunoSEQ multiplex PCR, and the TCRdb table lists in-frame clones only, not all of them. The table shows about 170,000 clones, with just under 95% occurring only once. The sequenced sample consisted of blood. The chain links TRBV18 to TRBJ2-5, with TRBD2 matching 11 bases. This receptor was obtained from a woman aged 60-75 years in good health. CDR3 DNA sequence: TGTGCCAGCTCACCGGGACTAGCGGACCCCGAGACCCAGTACTTC. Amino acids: CASSPGLADPETQYF.